The 3 T cell receptor beta chains in this list originate from one sample, sequenced in a study of blood T cells in healthy people across ages. The second PCR ran roughly 6 to 12 cycles with a sample-barcoded 5' primer and J-beta primers. MiXCR was run by TCRdb on the 5' RACE reads, yielding one entry per CDR3 protein. The table records 650,000 to 1,000,000 distinct CDR3 sequences, around 34% of them present only once. Material for sequencing was blood. All receptors derive from a man between 18 and 29 years old in good health.

V gene TRBV5-1 combines with J gene TRBJ2-7, with D perhaps matching TRBD2 (6 bases). V was pared by 0 bases and J by 7 bases, with 14 bases between. Germline loops: CDR1 SGHRS, CDR2 YFSETQ. CDR3 length equals 14 residues. CDR3 residues: CASSLGVSGGEQYF. The CDR3 DNA follows: TGCGCCAGCAGCTTGGGGGTTAGCGGCGGTGAGCAGTACTTC.

This clonotype was counted ten times or more. The chain has TRBV4-1 and TRBJ1-2, with D possibly being TRBD1 (6 bases). Trimming left V 0 bases short and J 2 bases short, with 13 bases between. From germline, CDR1 is MGHRA and CDR2 YSYEKL. The CDR3 runs to 16 residues. The CDR3 coding sequence is TGCGCCAGCAGCCAAGAGTGGGGGCAGGCGAACTATGGCTACACCTTC. This gives the protein CASSQEWGQANYGYTF.

This clonotype occurred many times. In DNA, the CDR3 is TGTGCCAGCAGTCTCCGGGACAACCAAGAGACCCAGTACTTC. The encoded protein is CASSLRDNQETQYF. This sequence joins TRBV12-3 or TRBV12-4 and TRBJ2-5; possibly TRBD1 for D (6 bases). This CDR3 is 14 amino acids long. V gave up 5 bases and J gave up 0 bases, with 10 bases separating them.